The 25 T cell receptor beta chains in this list originate from one sample, sequenced in a study of T cell repertoires in cytomegalovirus infection. TCRdb redid the calling of the reads with MiXCR, one entry per CDR3 protein. Among approximately 170,000 distinct CDR3 sequences, roughly 15% were seen once, and the ten largest hold around 20%. The sequenced sample consisted of CD8+ T cells from PBMCs. All receptors derive from a human donor in good health (CMV status not recorded). Some clones in this sample may be carry-over from other donors' samples.

This clonotype was seen more than once but under ten times. The V gene is TRBV7-2, the J gene TRBJ2-5; D is possibly TRBD2 (5 bases). CDR1 SGHTA and CDR2 FQGNSA come from the germline V gene. The CDR3 length is 17 residues. V lost 4 bases, J lost 1 base, and 19 bases lay in between. CDR3 coding DNA: TGTGCCAGCAGCTCGACTACAAACACCCCCTTCCAAGAGACCCAGTACTTC. Translating it yields CASSSTTNTPFQETQYF.

The chain recombines TRBV7-2 with TRBJ2-7; 9 nucleotides match TRBD2. This CDR3 is built from 15 residues. Looked up from germline, CDR1 is SGHTA and CDR2 is FQGNSA. V was pared by 2 bases and J by 5 bases, with 7 bases of the junction left unmatched. CDR3 amino acids: CASSLWGTSPDEQYF. The CDR3 region has the DNA TGTGCCAGCAGCTTATGGGGGACTAGCCCCGACGAGCAGTACTTC.

This chain uses TRBV11-3 with TRBJ2-5, with 10 bases fitting TRBD1. The CDR3 sequence is 14 residues long. Looked up from germline, CDR1 is SGHNT and CDR2 is YENEEA. V lost 4 bases to trimming and J lost 5 bases; unmatched junction nucleotides: 4. The CDR3 reads CASSSTGGSETQYF. The CDR3 region has the DNA TGTGCCAGCAGCTCGACAGGGGGCTCTGAGACCCAGTACTTC.

The chain employs TRBV29-1 and TRBJ2-1; D gene unclear. Trimming took off 3 bases at V and 5 bases at J, with 8 bases between the two ends. This CDR3 contains 12 residues. The germline V gene has CDR1 SQVTM and CDR2 ANQGSEA. The CDR3 DNA reads TGCAGCGTTGATCTACAGAACAATGAGCAGTTCTTC. It codes for CSVDLQNNEQFF.

This clonotype occurred many times. V is TRBV7-8 and J is TRBJ2-2, with a possible D match to TRBD2 (6 bases). CDR3 size: 15 residues. Per germline, CDR1 SGHVS and CDR2 FQNEAQ. Trimming removed 7 bases from V and 9 bases from J, with 21 bases in between. As DNA, the CDR3 is TGTGCCAGCATCCACGCGGAGGGAAGCATCCGGGAGCTGTTTTTT. This gives the protein CASIHAEGSIRELFF.

This clonotype showed up just a few times. The rearrangement uses TRBV7-9 and TRBJ2-1; 14 bases map to TRBD2. J lost 0 bases, V lost 8 bases, and 3 bases had no gene match. The germline CDR1 and CDR2 sequences are SEHNR and FQNEAQ (reference sequence). CDR3 length equals 16 residues. CDR3 coding DNA: TGTGCCAGCTCGGGACTAGCGGGAGACTCCTACAATGAGCAGTTCTTC. Translating gives CASSGLAGDSYNEQFF. Variable domain in full (rest from reference TRBV7-9 and TRBJ2-1): DTGVSQNPRHKITKRGQNVTFRCDPISEHNRLYWYRQTLGQGPEFLTYFQNEAQLEKSRLLSDRFSAERPKGSFSTLEIQRTEQGDSAMYLCASSGLAGDSYNEQFFGPGTRLTVL.

The chain combines TRBV2 with TRBJ2-7, with no clear D. V lost 1 base and J 1 base, leaving 8 bases between the germline ends. The germline CDR1 and CDR2 sequences are SNHLY and FYNNEI. CDR3 length: 14 amino acids. In DNA form, the CDR3 reads TGTGCCAGCAGTGAAGTAGGGTCTTCCTACGAGCAGTACTTC. It is translated as CASSEVGSSYEQYF.

This sequence joins TRBV5-1 and TRBJ2-7; D possibly corresponds to TRBD1 (6 bases). The V end was cut by 0 bases, the J end by 5 bases, with 18 bases between. The V gene's germline CDR1 is SGHRS and CDR2 YFSETQ. CDR3 length equals 16 residues. CDR3 in amino acids: CASSLATGNFLDEQYF. CDR3 sequence (DNA): TGCGCCAGCAGCTTGGCCACAGGGAACTTCTTAGACGAGCAGTACTTC.

This chain connects TRBV28 to TRBJ1-1; D possibly corresponds to TRBD1 (5 bases). This CDR3 is built from 16 residues. CDR1 and CDR2 (germline): MDHEN, SYDVKM. Trimming removed 5 bases from V and 6 bases from J, with 22 bases in between. The CDR3 bases are TGTGCCAGCAGTCTCACGGGACCCTTAATGGCCTCTGAAGCTTTCTTT. It encodes CASSLTGPLMASEAFF.

This clonotype was seen only a few times. As DNA, the CDR3 is TGTGCCATCAGTGGAAGGGCCGGGGAGCTGTTTTTT. Residues: CAISGRAGELFF. The genes are TRBV10-3 and TRBJ2-2; no definite D call. The germline V and J ends were trimmed by 4 bases and 6 bases, with 6 bases remaining between them. Germline CDR1 reads ENHRY; CDR2 reads SYGVKD. CDR3 length equals 12 residues.

This rearrangement joins TRBV7-6 to TRBJ1-1, with D possibly being TRBD1 (5 bases). V lost 11 bases to trimming and J lost 5 bases, with 27 bases between them. This CDR3 has 16 amino acids. In germline, CDR1 is SGHVS, CDR2 FNYEAQ. CDR3 protein: CARHYIIRDPGTEAFF. The DNA of the CDR3 is TGTGCCCGCCATTATATCATCAGGGATCCGGGGACTGAAGCTTTCTTT.

The table lists this clonotype with a few counts. The V gene is TRBV29-1, the J gene TRBJ1-1; D unclear. The CDR3 is made up of 12 amino acids. The V end lost 6 bases, the J end lost 1 base, and 9 bases lay between the germline ends. Germline CDR1 and CDR2: SQVTM and ANQGSEA. The CDR3 nucleotides read TGCAGCGTCTGGGATCCGAACACTGAAGCTTTCTTT. Translated, it gives CSVWDPNTEAFF.

This clonotype was picked up a small number of times. The J gene is TRBJ2-2, the V gene TRBV29-1; D unclear. V lost 3 bases, J lost 2 bases, and 7 bases lay in between. The CDR3 length is 13 residues. Germline CDR1 is SQVTM and CDR2 is ANQGSEA. Here the CDR3 reads CSVEGTNTGELFF. The CDR3 DNA sequence: TGCAGCGTTGAGGGAACCAACACCGGGGAGCTGTTTTTT.

The chain is built from TRBV12-3 or TRBV12-4 and TRBJ2-6; TRBD1 aligns across 7 bases. V dropped 3 bases and J dropped 0; count of bases not matched to a gene: 2. The CDR3 extends over 16 amino acids. The CDR3 here is CASSFDRASGANVLTF. CDR3 coding DNA: TGTGCCAGCAGTTTTGACAGGGCCTCTGGGGCCAACGTCCTGACTTTC.

CDR3 sequence: CAISESIAGASTGELFF. The DNA for the CDR3 is TGTGCCATCAGTGAGTCAATAGCGGGAGCTTCCACCGGGGAGCTGTTTTTT. The J gene is TRBJ2-2, the V gene TRBV10-3, with 9 bases identical to TRBD2. Losses at the gene ends were 0 bases for V and 4 bases for J; bases not matched to a gene: 6. The CDR3 runs 17 residues. Germline V CDR1 and CDR2: ENHRY, SYGVKD.

This clonotype was observed many times. The rearrangement joins TRBV7-9 to TRBJ1-2; 8 bases align to TRBD1. The trim removed 3 bases at V and 0 bases at J, leaving 6 bases unmatched. This CDR3 is 16 amino acids long. Germline V CDR1 and CDR2: SEHNR, FQNEAQ (reference sequence). Here the CDR3 DNA reads TGTGCCAGCAGCTTCCCCGGACAGGGAGCTAACTATGGCTACACCTTC. Translating gives CASSFPGQGANYGYTF.

This clonotype was recorded a few times. The chain employs TRBV6-6 and TRBJ2-1, with D unresolved. The germline V gene encodes CDR1 MNHNY and CDR2 SVGAGI (reference sequence). The V end lost 7 bases, the J end lost 0 bases, and 16 bases lay between the germline ends. The CDR3 contains 16 residues. The DNA of the CDR3 is TGTGCCAGCAACCCCTCTGGGCTACGCTCCTACAATGAGCAGTTCTTC. This encodes CASNPSGLRSYNEQFF.

This clonotype was detected many times. CDR3 bases: TGCGCCAGCAGCCAAGATCGACTAGCGGGGGGCAATGAGCAGTTCTTC. This codes for CASSQDRLAGGNEQFF. The chain is built from TRBV4-3 and TRBJ2-1; 13 bases align to TRBD2. V was pared by 0 bases and J by 6 bases, with 2 bases of the junction left unmatched. CDR1 is LGHNA, CDR2 YSLEER, per germline. This CDR3 has 16 amino acids.

The chain links TRBV7-3 to TRBJ2-2; either TRBD1 or TRBD2 may fit D (5 bases each). CDR3 length equals 13 residues. Per the germline V gene, CDR1 is SGHTA and CDR2 is FQGTGA. Trimming stripped 5 bases from V and 7 bases from J, with 11 bases between. The CDR3 protein is CASSPLGVGELFF. CDR3 sequence (DNA): TGTGCCAGCAGCCCTCTGGGGGTCGGGGAGCTGTTTTTT.

This clonotype showed up many times. This rearrangement joins TRBV7-3 to TRBJ2-3; 10 bases agree with TRBD2. This CDR3 is 15 amino acids long. The ends lost 2 bases at V and 5 bases at J; junction bases unmatched: 4. Germline V gene sequence: CDR1 SGHTA, CDR2 FQGTGA. Here the CDR3 reads CASSLSSGGGDTQYF. CDR3 in DNA: TGTGCCAGCAGCTTATCCAGCGGGGGGGGAGATACGCAGTATTTT.

The chain joins TRBV11-1 to TRBJ2-6; a possible D gene is TRBD1 (6 bases). Trimming took off 5 bases at V and 1 base at J, with 12 bases between the two ends. The CDR3 covers 16 residues. Germline V gives CDR1 SGHAT, CDR2 FQDESV (reference sequence). This CDR3 is CASSPGQSSGANVLTF. The CDR3 nucleotides are TGTGCCAGCAGCCCTGGACAGTCTTCTGGGGCCAACGTCCTGACTTTC.

The V gene is TRBV29-1, the J gene TRBJ2-7; 10 bases agree with TRBD2. Germline lookup yields CDR1 SQVTM and CDR2 ANQGSEA. CDR3 length: 15 amino acids. V lost 3 bases, J lost 2 bases, and 7 bases stayed unmatched. CDR3 protein: CSVDGLAELPYEQYF. The CDR3 nucleotides are TGCAGCGTTGATGGACTAGCGGAGCTACCCTACGAGCAGTACTTC.

J is TRBJ2-5 and V is TRBV7-8; 13 bases map to TRBD2. V was clipped by 7 bases and J by 7 bases; unmatched bases: 6. Germline-derived CDR1 and CDR2 are SGHVS and FQNEAQ. The CDR3 runs 14 residues. The CDR3 reads CASTDRTSGRTQYF. The DNA of the CDR3 is TGTGCCAGCACAGATCGGACTAGCGGGAGGACCCAGTACTTC.

The chain combines TRBV7-2 with TRBJ1-1; TRBD1 might be the D (5 bases). V dropped 0 bases and J dropped 8 bases, with 10 bases sitting between them. Looked up from germline, CDR1 is SGHTA and CDR2 is FQGNSA. This CDR3 is 13 amino acids long. This CDR3 is CASSLARGEEAFF. The CDR3 DNA reads as TGTGCCAGCAGCTTAGCGCGGGGCGAGGAAGCTTTCTTT.

This clonotype was detected a few times. The chain has TRBV7-6 and TRBJ2-7; TRBD2 matches at 13 bases. Germline V gene sequence: CDR1 SGHVS, CDR2 FNYEAQ. This CDR3 region has 16 residues. Germline trimming cut 0 bases from V and 3 bases from J; bases unmatched to any gene: 2. CDR3 DNA sequence: TGTGCCAGCAGCTTAGCGGGACTAGCGGGGCTCTACGAGCAGTACTTC. It is translated as CASSLAGLAGLYEQYF.